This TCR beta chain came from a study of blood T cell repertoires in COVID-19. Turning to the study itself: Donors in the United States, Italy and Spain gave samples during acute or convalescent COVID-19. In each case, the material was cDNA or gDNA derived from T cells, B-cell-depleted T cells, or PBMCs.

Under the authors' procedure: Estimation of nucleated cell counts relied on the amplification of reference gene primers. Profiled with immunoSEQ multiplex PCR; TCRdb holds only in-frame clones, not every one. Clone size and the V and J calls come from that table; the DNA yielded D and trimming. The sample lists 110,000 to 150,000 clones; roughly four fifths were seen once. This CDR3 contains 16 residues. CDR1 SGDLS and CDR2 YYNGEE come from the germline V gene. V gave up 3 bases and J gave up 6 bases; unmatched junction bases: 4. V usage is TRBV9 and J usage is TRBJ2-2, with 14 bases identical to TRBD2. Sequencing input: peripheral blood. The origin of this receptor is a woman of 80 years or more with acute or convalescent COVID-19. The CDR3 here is CASSAGLAGAPGELFF. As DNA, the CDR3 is TGTGCCAGCAGCGCGGGACTAGCGGGAGCTCCCGGGGAGCTGTTTTTT.